These 5 T cell receptor beta chains originate from one sample sequenced in a study of response to subunit inactivated influenza vaccine. In TCRdb, the RT-PCR reads were re-called with MiXCR into one record per CDR3 protein. The sample consists of approximately 480,000 distinct CDR3 sequences, about 10% of them appearing once. The material was PBMCs from blood, obtained about 6 weeks after vaccination. The receptor set was obtained from a man aged 50 to 60 who received an inactivated influenza vaccine.

V and J are TRBV20-1 and TRBJ2-7; D is undetermined. The CDR3 contains 15 residues. Germline CDR1 DFQATT, CDR2 SNEGSKA (reference sequence). The V end was cut by 1 base, the J end by 3 bases, with 16 bases between. This chain's CDR3 is CSARGPKGFDYEQYF. The CDR3 DNA is TGCAGTGCTAGAGGGCCGAAAGGGTTCGACTACGAGCAGTACTTC.

In its sample, this clonotype was seen a few times. The chain carries TRBV10-3 and TRBJ2-7; perhaps TRBD2 as D (6 bases). V gave up 6 bases and J gave up 0 bases, with 15 bases separating them. This CDR3 is 15 amino acids long. Germline V CDR1 and CDR2: ENHRY, SYGVKD. The CDR3 spells CAIRATSSSSYEQYF. In DNA, the CDR3 is TGTGCCATCAGGGCCACTAGCTCCAGCTCCTACGAGCAGTACTTC.

The table lists this clonotype with many counts. The genes are TRBV6-2 or TRBV6-3 and TRBJ2-1, with D possibly matching TRBD2 (6 bases). The CDR3 has 17 residues. Trimming took off 2 bases at V and 0 bases at J, with 14 bases between the two ends. The V gene's germline CDR1 is MNHEY and CDR2 SVGEGT. The CDR3 region is CASSYQTRRSSYNEQFF. Written as DNA, the CDR3 is TGTGCCAGCAGTTACCAGACTAGACGAAGCTCCTACAATGAGCAGTTCTTC.

The chain couples TRBV27 to TRBJ2-1; D is ambiguous. This CDR3 is built from 15 residues. The V gene's germline CDR1 is MNHEY and CDR2 SMNVEV (reference sequence). V gave up 5 bases and J gave up 0 bases, with 11 bases separating them. This chain's CDR3 is CASSDPLGSYNEQFF. CDR3 in DNA: TGTGCCAGCAGTGACCCCTTAGGCTCCTACAATGAGCAGTTCTTC.

This clonotype has a count of ten or more. The chain uses TRBV15 and TRBJ2-2; tentative D call: TRBD2 (6 bases). This CDR3 is built from 16 residues. V lost 4 bases, J lost 1 base, and 13 bases lay in between. Germline loops: CDR1 LNHNV, CDR2 YYDKDF (reference sequence). The CDR3 loop is CATSKTGTLNTGELFF. The CDR3 DNA sequence: TGTGCCACCAGCAAAACCGGGACTCTGAACACCGGGGAGCTGTTTTTT.